This T cell receptor beta chain was sequenced for a study of response to subunit inactivated influenza vaccine. Trimming at V came to 3 bases and at J to 2 bases, leaving 10 bases not matched to a gene. The CDR3 runs 18 residues. Germline CDR1 and CDR2: ENHRY and SYGVKD. TCRdb redid the calling of the RT-PCR reads with MiXCR, one entry per CDR3 protein. The sample consists of roughly 520,000 distinct CDR3 sequences, about 25% of them appearing once. J is TRBJ2-6 and V is TRBV10-3, with 7 positions matching TRBD1. The TCR was taken from a man aged 50-59 years who received an inactivated influenza vaccine. The starting material was CD4+ T cells sorted from PBMCs, obtained 5 days after vaccination. CDR3: CAISDRPAGGAGANVLTF. The CDR3 bases are TGTGCCATCAGTGATCGGCCGGCAGGGGGTGCTGGGGCCAACGTCCTGACTTTC.